The 7 T cell receptor beta chains below were found in one sample sequenced in a study of T-cell reconstitution after alpha-beta-depleted transplantation in children. Library preparation (for TCRbeta) was performed with unique molecular identifiers. TCRdb independently ran MiXCR on the PCR reads; one entry per CDR3 protein. This table has roughly 590,000 distinct CDR3 sequences, 16% appearing once. The material sequenced was PBMCs from the stem cell graft donor, taken from the stem cell graft. All receptors derive from a human donor who donated a stem cell graft to a child with acute myeloid leukemia.

This clonotype turned up a few times. The V gene is TRBV5-1, the J gene TRBJ1-1, with 9 bases identical to TRBD1. The CDR3 length is 15 residues. The V gene end was trimmed by 0 bases and the J gene end by 6 bases; junction bases not matched to a gene: 6. Germline V gives CDR1 SGHRS, CDR2 YFSETQ. Written as DNA, the CDR3 is TGCGCCAGCAGCTTGGGGGACAGGGAGGGACCTGAAGCTTTCTTT. The encoded protein is CASSLGDREGPEAFF.

This clonotype has ten or more counts. V and J are TRBV6-5 and TRBJ2-7, with a weak D call TRBD1 (5 bases). This CDR3 contains 14 residues. V was pared by 4 bases and J by 2 bases, with 12 bases between. Germline V lookup: CDR1 MNHEY, CDR2 SVGAGI. CDR3 protein: CASSSLGQAYEQYF. Written as DNA, the CDR3 is TGTGCCAGCAGTTCTCTCGGACAAGCCTACGAGCAGTACTTC.

There are a few counts of this clonotype. The chain links TRBV5-1 to TRBJ1-5; D is unresolved. Germline V lookup: CDR1 SGHRS, CDR2 YFSETQ. V lost 0 bases and J lost 0, with 10 bases in between. This CDR3 spans 16 amino acids. The CDR3 loop reads CASSLGADRSNQPQHF. DNA of the CDR3: TGCGCCAGCAGCTTGGGGGCGGACCGTAGCAATCAGCCCCAGCATTTT.

There are many counts of this clonotype. The chain combines TRBV6-1 with TRBJ1-2; D not certain. CDR1 MNHNS and CDR2 SASEGT come from the germline V gene. With 6 bases removed from V and 7 bases from J, the gap between germline ends came to 18 bases. The CDR3 spans 14 residues. CDR3 DNA: TGTGCCAGCAGCCCTGACGGCCGATCGTCTGGCTACACCTTC. Translating it yields CASSPDGRSSGYTF.

This clonotype came up many times. This sequence joins TRBV20-1 and TRBJ1-4; TRBD1 agrees at 8 bases. The CDR3 is 13 residues long. In germline, CDR1 is DFQATT, CDR2 SNEGSKA (reference sequence). J gave up 5 bases and V 6 bases, and 5 bases lay outside the gene matches. CDR3 in DNA: TGCAGTGCCGCGACAGGGGCGAATGAAAAACTGTTTTTT. Its protein product is CSAATGANEKLFF.

The sample holds many counts of this clonotype. The chain has TRBV29-1 and TRBJ2-7; D is perhaps TRBD1 (6 bases). Germline CDR1 is SQVTM and CDR2 is ANQGSEA. V dropped 0 bases and J dropped 3 bases, with 15 bases sitting between them. This CDR3 comprises 15 residues. The DNA of the CDR3 is TGCAGCGTTGAAGATCTTAAAGGGACAATCTACGAGCAGTACTTC. Translated: CSVEDLKGTIYEQYF.

The V call is TRBV28, the J call TRBJ2-7; no firm D call. The CDR3 contains 11 residues. The V gene lost 7 bases and the J gene lost 2 bases, with 6 bases spanning the gap. CDR1 MDHEN and CDR2 SYDVKM come from the germline V gene. CDR3 protein: CASTSAYEQYV. CDR3 DNA sequence: TGTGCCAGCACCTCGGCCTACGAGCAGTACGTC.